The clone carrying this T cell receptor beta chain occurred a few times. The target antigen is unknown. This sample was included in a study of OX40 agonist ivuxolimab in advanced cancers. About the study: Partial responses were seen in three patients, one with hepatocellular carcinoma and two with cutaneous melanoma. General study results and limits: At doses 0.1 to 3.0 mg/kg, CD4+ and CD8+ clones expanded.

V was clipped by 1 base and J by 9 bases; unmatched bases: 1. The V gene's germline CDR1 is MNHNS and CDR2 SASEGT. This CDR3 region has 15 residues. Sequencing used immunoSEQ multiplex PCR; TCRdb keeps in-frame clones, though not all of them. The table includes some 55,000 clones, roughly 83% detected once. The sample in question was CD4+ or CD8+ T cells sorted from blood, obtained in a trial of the OX40 agonist ivuxolimab. This TCR was sampled from an adult with an advanced solid tumor such as melanoma, head and neck, liver or kidney cancer. The rearrangement joins TRBV6-1 to TRBJ2-1, with 15 positions matching TRBD2. In nucleotides, the CDR3 is TGTGCCAGCAGTGAAGAGGGACTAGCGGGAGGTGAGCAGTTCTTC. Protein: CASSEEGLAGGEQFF.